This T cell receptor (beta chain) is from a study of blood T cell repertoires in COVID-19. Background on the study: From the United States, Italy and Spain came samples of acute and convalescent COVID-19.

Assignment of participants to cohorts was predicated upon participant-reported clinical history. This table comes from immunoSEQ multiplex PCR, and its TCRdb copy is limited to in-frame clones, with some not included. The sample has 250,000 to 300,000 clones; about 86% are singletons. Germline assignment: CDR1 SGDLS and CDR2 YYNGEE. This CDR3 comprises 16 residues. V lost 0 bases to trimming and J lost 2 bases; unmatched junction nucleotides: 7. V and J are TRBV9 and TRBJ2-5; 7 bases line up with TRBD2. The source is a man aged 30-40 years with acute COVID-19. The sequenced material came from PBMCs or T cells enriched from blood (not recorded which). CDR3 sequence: CASSVGMGLTQETQYF. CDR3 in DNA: TGTGCCAGCAGCGTAGGGATGGGACTAACGCAAGAGACCCAGTACTTC.